This record looks at one T cell receptor beta chain sequence and its context. Described treatment: 19 received Ad26.COV2.S at low or high dose, single or two shots; 5 received placebo; per-sample allocation not given. Sampling was performed 63 days after the first vaccine or placebo injection. Wuhan-strain spike was delivered by a replication-incompetent Ad26 vector. This entry belongs to a study of Ad26.COV2.S vaccination and SARS-CoV-2 variants. Some clones are missing from TCRdb's copy, which holds only in-frame ones; the method was immunoSEQ multiplex PCR. The sample lists just over 350,000 clones; 85% were seen once. This CDR3 is built from 13 residues. V lost 0 bases to trimming and J lost 10 bases; unmatched junction nucleotides: 6. The germline CDR1 and CDR2 sequences are SGHKS and YYEKEE (reference sequence).

The clonotype was recovered from a person aged 18-65 years who received the Ad26.COV2.S COVID-19 vaccine or a placebo. J is TRBJ1-1 and V is TRBV5-5; 7 bases fit TRBD1. The sample here was peripheral blood, taken in a trial of Ad26.COV2.S vaccine versus placebo. DNA of the CDR3: TGTGCCAGCAGCTTGGTGGGGGACAGTCGAGCTTTCTTT. Translated: CASSLVGDSRAFF.